Shown below are 24 T cell receptor beta chains from a single sample sequenced in a study of response to subunit inactivated influenza vaccine. From the RT-PCR reads, TCRdb called clonotypes with MiXCR, one entry per CDR3 protein. The sample yields about 780,000 distinct CDR3 sequences, 15% to 20% seen once. Sequencing used PBMCs from blood, obtained 5 days after vaccination. These receptor sequences come from a middle-aged man who received an inactivated influenza vaccine.

This clonotype was picked up a small number of times. The J gene is TRBJ2-1, the V gene TRBV7-2, with no clear D. The CDR3 loop spans 15 amino acids. Germline values: CDR1 SGHTA, CDR2 FQGNSA. Between the trimmed V and J ends, which lost 5 bases and 2 bases, there was a span of 13 bases. Here the CDR3 reads CASSEQTLTYNEQFF. The DNA of the CDR3 is TGTGCCAGCAGCGAACAGACTCTAACCTACAATGAGCAGTTCTTC.

The rearrangement joins TRBV10-3 to TRBJ2-5, with 8 positions matching TRBD2. Per germline, CDR1 ENHRY and CDR2 SYGVKD. The CDR3 is 13 amino acids. V shed 7 bases, J shed 2 bases, and the junction held 3 bases outside the gene matches. This CDR3 is CAIKGLEQETQYF. CDR3 nucleotide sequence: TGTGCCATCAAGGGACTAGAACAAGAGACCCAGTACTTC.

In its sample, this clonotype was seen a few times. The chain is built from TRBV20-1 and TRBJ2-5; tentative D call: TRBD2 (5 bases). Trimming pared 1 base from V and 6 bases from J, leaving 15 bases between. Germline V gene sequence: CDR1 DFQATT, CDR2 SNEGSKA (reference sequence). The CDR3 spans 14 residues. CDR3 sequence reads: CSARGEGGGKTQYF. For the CDR3, the DNA is TGCAGTGCTAGAGGAGAAGGTGGAGGAAAGACCCAGTACTTC.

This rearrangement joins TRBV20-1 to TRBJ1-1; perhaps TRBD1 as D (5 bases). The CDR3 has 11 amino acids. Germline assignment: CDR1 DFQATT and CDR2 SNEGSKA (reference sequence). The V end was cut by 5 bases, the J end by 6 bases, with 10 bases between. CDR3 amino acids: CSASGTAEAFF. CDR3 DNA: TGCAGTGCTTCAGGGACCGCTGAAGCTTTCTTT.

This clonotype was seen only a few times. The chain joins TRBV12-3 or TRBV12-4 to TRBJ1-2; D possibly corresponds to TRBD1 (5 bases). There are 14 residues in the CDR3. Trimming pared 7 bases from V and 4 bases from J, leaving 16 bases between. DNA for the CDR3: TGTGCCAGCACCTGGGACGGAGGTGTCTATGGCTACACCTTC. This translates into CASTWDGGVYGYTF.

The CDR3 loop is CASSLMYYGAGETNEQFF. In nucleotides, the CDR3 is TGTGCCAGCAGCTTAATGTATTACGGCGCGGGAGAAACGAATGAGCAGTTCTTC. The chain has TRBV7-3 and TRBJ2-1; TRBD2 matches at 7 bases. V dropped 1 base and J dropped 7; count of bases not matched to a gene: 16. CDR1 is SGHTA and CDR2 is FQGTGA in the germline V gene. This CDR3 region has 18 residues.

This clonotype was picked up many times. The chain combines TRBV7-2 with TRBJ2-1; the match to TRBD1 covers 7 bases. CDR3 length: 15 residues. Germline CDR1 reads SGHTA; CDR2 reads FQGNSA. V gave up 7 bases and J gave up 4 bases; unmatched junction bases: 10. DNA for the CDR3: TGTGCCAGCATCGTTAGGGGACAGAATTACAATGAGCAGTTCTTC. Translation: CASIVRGQNYNEQFF.

This chain connects TRBV29-1 to TRBJ2-5; the D gene is possibly TRBD2 (6 bases). The V and J ends lost 6 bases and 2 bases respectively, with 19 bases between them. CDR1 is SQVTM and CDR2 is ANQGSEA in the germline V gene. This CDR3 is built from 15 residues. The CDR3 nucleotides are TGCAGCGTCAACGATGGGGCGGGGAGACAAGAGACCCAGTACTTC. Amino acid sequence: CSVNDGAGRQETQYF. Combining the CDR3 with reference TRBV29-1 and TRBJ2-5 gives the whole variable domain SAVISQKPSRDICQRGTSLTIQCQVDSQVTMMFWYRQQPGQSLTLIATANQGSEATYESGFVIDKFPISRPNLTFSTLTVSNMSPEDSSIYLCSVNDGAGRQETQYFGPGTRLLVL.

The chain uses TRBV5-1 and TRBJ2-3; TRBD2 agrees at 7 bases. Germline V CDR1 and CDR2: SGHRS, YFSETQ. Losses at the gene ends were 3 bases for V and 1 base for J; bases not matched to a gene: 23. The CDR3 is 21 residues long. The CDR3 DNA reads as TGCGCCAGCAGCTCCCCTATCTCGTTGGGGAGGGCCTCGGGTCGCACAGATACGCAGTATTTT. It encodes CASSSPISLGRASGRTDTQYF.

This clonotype was counted many times. The gene calls are TRBV5-1 and TRBJ2-1, with 12 nucleotides matching TRBD2. V was clipped by 6 bases and J by 0 bases; unmatched bases: 13. Germline V gene data show CDR1 as SGHRS and CDR2 as YFSETQ. There are 19 residues in the CDR3. The CDR3 loop reads CASKDSGLAGTLSYNEQFF. CDR3 DNA sequence: TGCGCCAGCAAAGATTCAGGACTAGCGGGGACCCTCTCCTACAATGAGCAGTTCTTC.

This clonotype was seen more than once but under ten times. This sequence joins TRBV29-1 and TRBJ2-3, with D possibly matching TRBD2 (6 bases). The CDR3 is made up of 14 amino acids. Germline loops: CDR1 SQVTM, CDR2 ANQGSEA. V was trimmed by 1 base and J by 1 base, leaving 9 bases between them. The chain's CDR3 is CSVEGGVGTDTQYF. In DNA, the CDR3 is TGCAGCGTTGAAGGGGGGGTTGGCACAGATACGCAGTATTTT.

This clonotype was recorded at least ten times. This chain uses TRBV5-1 with TRBJ2-1; 9 bases are a match to TRBD2. The CDR3 runs 14 residues. Germline V lookup: CDR1 SGHRS, CDR2 YFSETQ. V lost 6 bases, J lost 8 bases, and 9 bases stayed unmatched. The DNA for the CDR3 is TGCGCCAGCAACCCTAGCGGGGTTCACTATGAGCAGTTCTTC. As protein: CASNPSGVHYEQFF.

This clonotype was picked up many times. The rearrangement links TRBV5-1 to TRBJ2-7, with 10 positions matching TRBD1. Germline CDR1 and CDR2: SGHRS and YFSETQ. This CDR3 comprises 17 residues. V was clipped by 0 bases and J by 3 bases; unmatched bases: 9. The CDR3 reads CASSLAPSGTGVYEQYF. For the CDR3, the DNA is TGCGCCAGCAGCTTGGCCCCCTCCGGGACAGGGGTCTACGAGCAGTACTTC.

This clonotype was observed once. The CDR3, as DNA: TGTGCCAGCAGTTACTTGGCCGGGACAGGGGTGAGCTACGAGCAGTACTTC. This codes for CASSYLAGTGVSYEQYF. The chain combines TRBV27 with TRBJ2-7; 10 positions agree with TRBD1. The CDR3 is made up of 17 amino acids. Germline V gives CDR1 MNHEY, CDR2 SMNVEV (reference sequence). The junction had 12 bases not matched to a gene; V was cut back by 4 bases and J by 3 bases.

This clonotype appeared a few times. This rearrangement joins TRBV12-3 or TRBV12-4 to TRBJ2-2; D remains unclear. The CDR3 consists of 14 residues. V was cut by 4 bases and J by 4 bases, with 10 bases left in between. The CDR3 DNA reads TGTGCCAGCAGTTCAGCAGCGAGCACCGGGGAGCTGTTTTTT. Its translation: CASSSAASTGELFF.

The V and J genes are TRBV2 and TRBJ1-3; TRBD1 might be the D (6 bases). CDR1 is SNHLY, CDR2 FYNNEI, per germline. This CDR3 is 16 amino acids long. V lost 7 bases, J lost 0 bases, and 16 bases lay in between. CDR3: CASTWTDTGSGNTIYF. The CDR3 coding sequence is TGTGCCAGCACGTGGACAGACACTGGCTCTGGAAACACCATATATTTT.

This clonotype was recorded many times. The CDR3 DNA sequence: TGTGCCAGCAGGAACCCCGGGGACAGCGAGTTCTTC. Translated: CASRNPGDSEFF. V gene TRBV7-3 combines with J gene TRBJ2-1, with 7 bases aligning to TRBD1. V was pared by 6 bases and J by 14 bases, with 10 bases of the junction left unmatched. The CDR3 is 12 residues long. Germline values: CDR1 SGHTA, CDR2 FQGTGA. The whole variable domain, filled in from reference TRBV7-3 and TRBJ2-1, reads GAGVSQTPSNKVTEKGKYVELRCDPISGHTALYWYRQSLGQGPEFLIYFQGTGAADDSGLPNDRFFAVRPEGSVSTLKIQRTERGDSAVYLCASRNPGDSEFFGPGTRLTVL.

This clonotype was seen only a few times. The V and J genes are TRBV4-2 and TRBJ2-2; 13 positions match TRBD2. Germline V CDR1 and CDR2: LGHNA, YNFKEQ. V lost 3 bases to trimming and J lost 7 bases; unmatched junction nucleotides: 8. The CDR3 totals 17 residues. In nucleotides, the CDR3 is TGTGCCAGCAGCCACGCTACTAGCGGGAGGGCTCACGGGGAGCTGTTTTTT. The encoded protein is CASSHATSGRAHGELFF.

This clonotype was counted only a few times. This chain connects TRBV9 to TRBJ2-1, with TRBD2 matching 13 bases. This CDR3 is built from 17 residues. V was clipped by 4 bases and J by 0 bases; unmatched bases: 4. Germline V CDR1 and CDR2: SGDLS, YYNGEE. The CDR3 spells CASSPWTSGGSYNEQFF. In nucleotides, the CDR3 is TGTGCCAGCAGCCCGTGGACTAGCGGGGGCTCCTACAATGAGCAGTTCTTC.

This sequence joins TRBV6-5 and TRBJ1-5; D gene uncertain. The V end was cut by 6 bases, the J end by 9 bases, with 9 bases between. CDR1 MNHEY and CDR2 SVGAGI come from the germline V gene. CDR3 length equals 11 residues. The CDR3 DNA reads TGTGCCAGCAGCCCGCCCCCGCCCCAGCATTTT. Encoded protein: CASSPPPPQHF.

The table lists this clonotype with a few counts. The V and J genes are TRBV20-1 and TRBJ2-1, with D possibly matching TRBD2 (5 bases). Trimming cost V 3 bases and J 4 bases, with 10 bases left between them. Germline CDR1 is DFQATT and CDR2 is SNEGSKA (reference sequence). The CDR3 consists of 13 residues. The DNA of the CDR3 is TGCAGTGCTAGTAGGCGGACTTACAATGAGCAGTTCTTC. Protein: CSASRRTYNEQFF.

This chain links TRBV6-5 with TRBJ2-5; D not certain. V was shortened by 5 bases and J by 5 bases, with 9 bases between the two germline ends. CDR1 and CDR2 (germline): MNHEY, SVGAGI. The CDR3 loop spans 12 amino acids. CDR3: CASSGPRETQYF. The CDR3 DNA follows: TGTGCCAGCAGTGGGCCTCGGGAGACCCAGTACTTC.

This clonotype was seen only a few times. This chain joins TRBV12-3 or TRBV12-4 and TRBJ2-2; 9 bases agree with TRBD1. The CDR3 loop spans 16 amino acids. V lost 6 bases, J lost 4 bases, and 9 bases stayed unmatched. The CDR3 loop reads CASSLGTGLATGELFF. CDR3 sequence (DNA): TGTGCCAGCAGCCTAGGGACAGGGTTAGCCACCGGGGAGCTGTTTTTT.

This clonotype was seen a handful of times. This chain links TRBV5-5 with TRBJ2-7, with D possibly TRBD1 on 6 matching bases. The CDR3 is 14 amino acids. CDR1 SGHKS and CDR2 YYEKEE come from the germline V gene (reference sequence). V lost 4 bases to trimming and J lost 6 bases, with 17 bases between them. CDR3 amino acids: CASSPRTVPAEQYF. The DNA of the CDR3 is TGTGCCAGCAGCCCTCGGACAGTCCCGGCCGAGCAGTACTTC.